These T cell receptor beta chains were read from a single sample in a study of vaccination and CD4 T cells after COVID-19. Using its own MiXCR run on the PCR reads, TCRdb lists one record per CDR3 protein. The sample shows 30,000 or so distinct CDR3 sequences, more than 40% of them seen only once. This material consisted of CD4+ T cells from blood, taken about 7 months after SARS-CoV-2 vaccination. These receptors were obtained from a human donor who had recovered from COVID-19. Both conserved end residues are part of each CDR3. The order of the fields is CDR3 protein, CDR3 DNA, J gene, V gene, clone size, D gene. A D gene is named only where the DNA matches it firmly. For some rows the clone size is stated as once, few or many, or as a class when expanded; others skip it.

CDR3: CASSPPLADSYEQYF
DNA: TGTGCCAGCTCACCACCTCTAGCCGACTCCTACGAGCAGTACTTC
J: TRBJ2-7
V: TRBV18
size: NA
D: NA

CDR3: CASSLSQGAHYGYTF
DNA: TGTGCCAGCAGCTTATCACAGGGGGCCCATTATGGCTACACCTTC
J: TRBJ1-2
V: TRBV7-9
size: NA
D: TRBD1

CDR3: CASSLSWASGETQYF
DNA: TGTGCCAGCAGTTTATCTTGGGCTAGCGGGGAGACCCAGTACTTC
J: TRBJ2-5
V: TRBV27
size: few
D: TRBD2

CDR3: CASSLRGLIGYTF
DNA: TGTGCCAGCAGTTTACGGGGGCTGATCGGCTACACCTTC
J: TRBJ1-2
V: TRBV28
size: few
D: NA

CDR3: CSARSQGDYEQYF
DNA: TGCAGTGCTAGAAGTCAGGGGGACTACGAGCAGTACTTC
J: TRBJ2-7
V: TRBV20-1
size: NA
D: TRBD1

CDR3: CASSPRSVGNEQFF
DNA: TGTGCCAGCAGCCCCAGGTCGGTAGGCAATGAGCAGTTCTTC
J: TRBJ2-1
V: TRBV7-9
size: few
D: NA

CDR3: CASKEGAAFF
DNA: TGTGCCTCAAAGGAGGGGGCAGCTTTCTTT
J: TRBJ1-1
V: TRBV19
size: few
D: TRBD1

CDR3: CSASSGQVDEQFF
DNA: TGCAGTGCTAGTTCGGGACAGGTTGATGAGCAGTTCTTC
J: TRBJ2-1
V: TRBV20-1
size: NA
D: TRBD1

CDR3: CASSVSASGTGNYEQYF
DNA: TGTGCCAGCAGTGTCAGCGCTTCCGGGACAGGCAACTACGAGCAGTACTTC
J: TRBJ2-7
V: TRBV2
size: NA
D: TRBD1

CDR3: CSATGLAGQHTDTQYF
DNA: TGCAGTGCTACCGGACTAGCGGGACAACACACAGATACGCAGTATTTT
J: TRBJ2-3
V: TRBV20-1
size: NA
D: TRBD2

CDR3: CASSHTLLAANTDTQYF
DNA: TGTGCCAGCAGCCATACGTTACTAGCGGCAAACACAGATACGCAGTATTTT
J: TRBJ2-3
V: TRBV7-2
size: NA
D: TRBD2

CDR3: CASSRNQYEQYF
DNA: TGTGCCAGCAGTCGTAACCAGTACGAGCAGTACTTC
J: TRBJ2-7
V: TRBV6-1
size: few
D: NA

CDR3: CSARQGDTEAFF
DNA: TGCAGTGCTAGACAGGGGGACACTGAAGCTTTCTTT
J: TRBJ1-1
V: TRBV20-1
size: few
D: TRBD1

CDR3: CSVLTGITEAFF
DNA: TGCAGCGTTCTTACCGGGATCACTGAAGCTTTCTTT
J: TRBJ1-1
V: TRBV29-1
size: NA
D: NA

CDR3: CASSAGQGEAQPQHF
DNA: TGTGCCAGCAGCGCGGGACAGGGGGAGGCTCAGCCCCAGCATTTT
J: TRBJ1-5
V: TRBV7-9
size: NA
D: TRBD1

CDR3: CASSWAAATGELFF
DNA: TGTGCCAGCAGTTGGGCAGCGGCTACCGGGGAGCTGTTTTTT
J: TRBJ2-2
V: TRBV28
size: NA
D: NA

CDR3: CSARNGTGYGYTF
DNA: TGCAGTGCTAGAAATGGGACAGGGTATGGCTACACCTTC
J: TRBJ1-2
V: TRBV20-1
size: NA
D: TRBD1

CDR3: CASSRSEREIGGELFF
DNA: TGTGCCAGCAGCCGTAGTGAGCGGGAGATCGGCGGGGAGCTGTTTTTT
J: TRBJ2-2
V: TRBV27
size: NA
D: TRBD2

CDR3: CSAVGTKSSYNEQFF
DNA: TGCAGTGCTGTAGGGACTAAAAGCTCCTACAATGAGCAGTTCTTC
J: TRBJ2-1
V: TRBV20-1
size: NA
D: TRBD2

CDR3: CASSDRENTEAFF
DNA: TGTGCCAGCAGTGACAGGGAGAACACTGAAGCTTTCTTT
J: TRBJ1-1
V: TRBV6-1
size: few
D: NA

CDR3: CASSLGLTATDNSPLHF
DNA: TGTGCCAGCAGCTTGGGTCTAACCGCGACAGATAATTCACCCCTCCACTTT
J: TRBJ1-6
V: TRBV7-9
size: NA
D: NA